This T cell receptor beta chain was retrieved from a study of TIL therapy for anti-PD-1-resistant metastatic lung cancer. Study results and caveats: Patients were highly selected, enriched for treatment-naive, never-smoker and oncogene-addicted cases.

Time point in this sample: pre-treatment sample, taken before nivolumab and TIL therapy. Patients were adults with stage 4 NSCLC. Sequencing used immunoSEQ v3. Here immunoSEQ multiplex PCR was the method, and the copy in TCRdb shows in-frame clones only, minus some. The data contain some 60,000 clones, less than 75% of them singletons. The CDR3 is 13 amino acids. Germline CDR1 and CDR2: KGHSH and LQKENI. V was shortened by 1 base and J by 4 bases, with 7 bases between the two germline ends. On this clone: Its antigen is unidentified.

The rearrangement uses TRBV18 and TRBJ2-5, with D uncertain. Sequenced here: blood, sampled at baseline. The sequence came from a person aged 25-80 years with non-small cell lung cancer. CDR3: CASSPRHTETQYF. CDR3 nucleotides: TGTGCCAGCTCACCACGCCATACAGAGACCCAGTACTTC.